This record concerns one T cell receptor beta chain sequence. Its antigen is not known. The CDR3 runs to 14 residues. Trimming took off 7 bases at V and 5 bases at J, with 17 bases between the two ends. CDR1 and CDR2 from the germline V gene are SNHLY and FYNNEI. The data derive from a study of beta chain features in type 1 diabetes. Study outcomes and limitations: Type 1 diabetes patients had TCRB CDR3s that were shorter (moderately but significantly so) in all four CD4+ subsets.

Every bit of the isolated RNA underwent reverse transcription, so sequencing read expressed TCRB transcripts. The data were produced by immunoSEQ multiplex PCR, yet TCRdb's version contains in-frame clones alone and is incomplete. Here the sample spans about 260,000 clones, approximately 24% being singletons. The rearrangement uses TRBV2 and TRBJ1-2, with unresolved D. Material for sequencing was naive CD4+ T cells from blood. The TCR was taken from a woman younger than 45 with type 1 diabetes. CDR3 residues: CASTEAGFSYGYTF. CDR3 sequence (DNA): TGTGCCAGCACGGAGGCGGGATTCTCGTATGGCTACACCTTC.